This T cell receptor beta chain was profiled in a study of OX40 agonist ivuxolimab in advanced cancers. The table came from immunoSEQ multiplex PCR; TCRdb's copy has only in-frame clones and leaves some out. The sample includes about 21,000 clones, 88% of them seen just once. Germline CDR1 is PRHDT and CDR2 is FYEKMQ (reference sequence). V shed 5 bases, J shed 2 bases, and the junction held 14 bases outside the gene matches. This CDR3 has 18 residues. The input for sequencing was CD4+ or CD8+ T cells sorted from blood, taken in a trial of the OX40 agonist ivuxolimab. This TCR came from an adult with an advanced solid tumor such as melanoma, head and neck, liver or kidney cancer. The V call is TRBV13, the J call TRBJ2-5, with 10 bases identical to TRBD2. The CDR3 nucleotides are TGTGCCAGCAGCGCCAGACAGGCGGGACTAGCGAAACAAGAGACCCAGTACTTC. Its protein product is CASSARQAGLAKQETQYF.